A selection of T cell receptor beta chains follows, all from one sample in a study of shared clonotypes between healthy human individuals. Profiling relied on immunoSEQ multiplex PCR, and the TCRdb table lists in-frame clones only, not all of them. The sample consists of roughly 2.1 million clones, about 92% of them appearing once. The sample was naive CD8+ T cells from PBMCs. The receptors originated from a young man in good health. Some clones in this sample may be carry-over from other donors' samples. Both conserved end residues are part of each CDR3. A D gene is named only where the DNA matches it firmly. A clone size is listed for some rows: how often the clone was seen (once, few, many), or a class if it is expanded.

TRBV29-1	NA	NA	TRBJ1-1	CSGVGGSRGMNTEAFF	TGCAGCGGTGTCGGGGGGTCCCGAGGGATGAACACTGAAGCTTTCTTT
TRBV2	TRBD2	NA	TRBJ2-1	CASSETGRAHNEQFF	TGTGCCAGCAGTGAGACCGGGAGGGCCCATAATGAGCAGTTCTTC
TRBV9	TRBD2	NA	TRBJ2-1	CASTHSGSPGNEQFF	TGTGCCAGCACCCATAGCGGGAGTCCCGGCAATGAGCAGTTCTTC
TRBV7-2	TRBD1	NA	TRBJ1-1	CASSSRDSAVGEAFF	TGTGCCAGCAGCAGCCGGGACAGCGCAGTAGGGGAAGCTTTCTTT
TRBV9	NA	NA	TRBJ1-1	CASSEVEGAEAFF	TGTGCCAGCAGCGAAGTTGAGGGGGCTGAAGCTTTCTTT
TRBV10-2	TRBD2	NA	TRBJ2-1	CASSDRTSVNEQFF	TGCGCCAGCAGTGACAGGACTAGCGTCAATGAGCAGTTCTTC
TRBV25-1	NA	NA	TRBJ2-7	CASSVTPGYEQYF	TGTGCCAGCAGTGTTACTCCGGGTTACGAGCAGTACTTC
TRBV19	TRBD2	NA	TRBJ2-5	CASSREGPVETQYF	TGTGCCAGTAGTAGGGAGGGACCCGTTGAGACCCAGTACTTC
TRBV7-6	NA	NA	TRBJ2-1	CASSLTLPARDPNEQFF	TGTGCCAGCAGCCTAACCCTTCCTGCAAGGGATCCCAATGAGCAGTTCTTC
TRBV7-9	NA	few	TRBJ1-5	CASSLGGQRAEPQHF	TGTGCCAGCAGCTTAGGGGGGCAAAGGGCTGAGCCCCAGCATTTT
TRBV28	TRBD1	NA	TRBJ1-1	CASTWGQGDTEAFF	TGTGCCAGCACTTGGGGGCAGGGGGACACTGAAGCTTTCTTT
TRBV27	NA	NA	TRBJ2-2	CASSNRAMALGELFF	TGTGCCAGCAGCAACCGCGCTATGGCTCTCGGGGAGCTGTTTTTT
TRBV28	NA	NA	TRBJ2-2	CASSYRQSPGELFF	TGTGCCAGCAGTTACAGACAGTCCCCCGGGGAGCTGTTTTTT
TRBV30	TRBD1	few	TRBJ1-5	CAWGNRGTQPQHF	TGTGCCTGGGGGAACAGGGGGACGCAGCCCCAGCATTTT
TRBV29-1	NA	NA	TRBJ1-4	CSVVSGLNEKLFF	TGCAGCGTTGTATCGGGGCTTAATGAAAAACTGTTTTTT
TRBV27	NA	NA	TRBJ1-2	CASSLVYSHGYTF	TGTGCCAGCAGTTTAGTTTATTCTCATGGCTACACCTTC
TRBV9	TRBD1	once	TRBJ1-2	CASSVGQGANYGYTF	TGTGCCAGCAGCGTGGGACAGGGGGCCAACTATGGCTACACCTTC
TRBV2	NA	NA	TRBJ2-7	CASSGWLYEQYF	TGTGCCAGCAGTGGGTGGCTATACGAGCAGTACTTC
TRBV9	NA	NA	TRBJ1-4	CASSVMGSNEKLFF	TGTGCCAGCAGCGTAATGGGGTCTAATGAAAAACTGTTTTTT
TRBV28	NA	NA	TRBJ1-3	CASSYSSGNTIYF	TGTGCCAGCAGTTACAGCTCTGGAAACACCATATATTTT
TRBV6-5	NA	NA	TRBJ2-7	CASSYQGPYEQYF	TGTGCCAGCAGTTACCAGGGACCCTACGAGCAGTACTTC
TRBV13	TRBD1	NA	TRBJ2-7	CASTFTGAPYEQYF	TGTGCCAGCACCTTCACAGGGGCACCCTACGAGCAGTACTTC
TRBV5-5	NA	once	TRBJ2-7	CASSLVGGTLSYEQYF	TGTGCCAGCAGCTTAGTCGGCGGAACCCTCTCCTACGAGCAGTACTTC
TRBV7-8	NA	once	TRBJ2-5	CASRRPGPTPETQYF	TGTGCCAGCAGACGACCGGGACCTACCCCCGAGACCCAGTACTTC
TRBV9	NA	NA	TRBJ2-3	CASSVRAGTTDTQYF	TGTGCCAGCAGCGTTCGGGCAGGGACCACAGATACGCAGTATTTT
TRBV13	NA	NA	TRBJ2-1	CASSSLGERIEQFF	TGTGCCAGCAGCTCCCTCGGAGAGCGAATTGAGCAGTTCTTC
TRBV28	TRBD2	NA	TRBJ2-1	CASSSGLAGTPYSYNEQFF	TGTGCCAGCAGTTCCGGCCTAGCGGGTACTCCCTACTCCTACAATGAGCAGTTCTTC
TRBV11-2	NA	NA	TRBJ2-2	CASSLPTNTGELFF	TGTGCCAGCAGCTTACCGACGAACACCGGGGAGCTGTTTTTT
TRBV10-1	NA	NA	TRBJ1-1	CASSESGRGGTEAFF	TGCGCCAGCAGTGAGTCGGGCAGGGGAGGCACTGAAGCTTTCTTT
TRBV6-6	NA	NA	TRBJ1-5	CASWSGDSGLKPQHF	TGTGCTAGCTGGTCAGGCGACTCCGGGTTGAAGCCCCAGCATTTT
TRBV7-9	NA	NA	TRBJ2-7	CASSLAGAYEQYF	TGTGCCAGCAGCTTAGCAGGGGCCTACGAGCAGTACTTC
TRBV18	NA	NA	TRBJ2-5	CASSPPVSHLQETQYF	TGTGCCAGCTCACCACCGGTCTCCCACTTACAAGAGACCCAGTACTTC
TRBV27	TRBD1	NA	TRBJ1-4	CASSLSSDRGKLFF	TGTGCCAGCAGTTTATCGTCCGACAGGGGGAAACTGTTTTTT
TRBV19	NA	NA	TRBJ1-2	CASRKRDPAPHGYTF	TGTGCCAGTAGGAAACGGGATCCTGCTCCCCATGGCTACACCTTC
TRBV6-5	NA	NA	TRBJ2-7	CASSYNPLYEQYF	TGTGCCAGCAGTTATAACCCCCTCTACGAGCAGTACTTC
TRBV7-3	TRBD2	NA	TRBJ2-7	CASSLEGLAGGDYEQYF	TGTGCCAGCAGCTTAGAAGGACTAGCGGGAGGAGATTACGAGCAGTACTTC
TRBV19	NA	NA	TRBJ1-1	CASSMPIGPNTEAFF	TGTGCCAGTAGTATGCCGATTGGGCCGAACACTGAAGCTTTCTTT
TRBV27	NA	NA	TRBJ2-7	CASRSGPPYEQYF	TGTGCCAGCAGATCGGGGCCCCCCTACGAGCAGTACTTC
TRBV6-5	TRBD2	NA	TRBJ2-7	CASSYGTSGYEQYF	TGTGCCAGCAGTTACGGGACTAGCGGCTACGAGCAGTACTTC
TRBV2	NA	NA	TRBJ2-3	CASESSSTDTQYF	TGTGCCAGCGAGTCTAGCAGCACAGATACGCAGTATTTT
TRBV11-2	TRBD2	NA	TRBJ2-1	CASSLAALAAPRDNEQFF	TGTGCCAGCAGCTTAGCGGCGCTAGCGGCCCCTCGGGACAATGAGCAGTTCTTC
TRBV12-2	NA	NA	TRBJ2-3	CASRQRTGLRDTQYF	TGTGCAAGTCGCCAAAGGACAGGGTTGAGAGATACGCAGTATTTT
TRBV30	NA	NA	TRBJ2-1	CAWSVQQYNEQFF	TGTGCCTGGAGTGTGCAGCAATACAATGAGCAGTTCTTC
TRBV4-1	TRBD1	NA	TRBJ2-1	CASSHGQGGNEQFF	TGCGCCAGCAGCCACGGACAGGGGGGCAATGAGCAGTTCTTC